This T cell receptor beta chain was retrieved from a study of T cell repertoires in cytomegalovirus infection (dated by TCRdb to about 2019). Regarding the study in general: The peptide stimulations were aimed at well-studied HLA-B-restricted epitopes as well as recently identified HLA-C-restricted CMV epitopes, whose presentation resists viral immunomodulation. Because public TCR beta signatures pointed to carriage of CMV infection together with the matching HLA type, the HLA type of each donor mattered for the analysis.

What this sample's treatment or condition label stands for: in vitro stimulation with specific CMV peptide epitopes to enrich CMV-specific T cells. Findings and caveats that apply to the study as a whole: In both this cohort and an independent roughly 330-donor cohort, the cumulative frequency of public TCR beta family members distinguished carriers of CMV infection plus the relevant HLA type. The ex vivo response was dominated by HLA-C-restricted CMV-specific TCR beta clonotypes, which also provided the single most frequent clonotype in two of eight donors.

This clonotype was observed a few times. The clone's antigen remains unknown. Per-base quality was not reported, and no clone a single base away is much larger than it. The sample was run on an Illumina HiSeq 1500. TCRdb reran the public reads through fastp at Q25 and MiXCR, keeping productive beta chains. Each record represents a unique CDR3 protein, reported with the most common genes and DNA among its rows. For this sample there are some 700,000 distinct CDR3 sequences; around a third appear just once. About 20% of the sample lies in the top ten. CDR3 length: 14 amino acids, cysteine to phenylalanine. Only the CDR3 portion is preserved as DNA: 42 bases, with reading frame beginning at the first base. V sheds 4 bases and J sheds 11 bases, leaving 20 bases between their ends. CDR1 and CDR2 are drawn from the germline V gene (reference sequence): SGHKS, YYEKEE.

The specimen was cultured PBMCs, collected from culture after CMV antigen stimulation. The sequence was obtained from a human donor in good health (CMV status not recorded). Some clones in this sample may be carry-over from other donors' samples. The sequence is built from TRBV5-5 and TRBJ2-3, with the D gene call left open. This receptor carries the CDR3 CASSQPLMGYRQYF. At the DNA level, the sequence is TGTGCCAGCAGCCAACCGTTGATGGGGTACCGGCAGTATTTT. The full variable domain, completed from the reference TRBV5-5 and TRBJ2-3 proteins outside the CDR3, reads DAGVTQSPTHLIKTRGQQVTLRCSPISGHKSVSWYQQVLGQGPQFIFQYYEKEERGRGNFPDRFSARQFPNYSSELNVNALLLGDSALYLCASSQPLMGYRQYFGPGTRLTVL.